This T cell receptor (beta chain) was captured by sequencing in a study of shared clonotypes between healthy human individuals. This CDR3 has 13 amino acids. Trimming cost V 6 bases and J 8 bases, with 17 bases left between them. In germline, CDR1 is SGHVS, CDR2 FQNEAQ. General study findings and limits: Generation probabilities of non-shared clonotypes were lower (relative to those shared by all four donors).

On this clone: The target antigen is unknown.

Repertoires were generated with immunoSEQ multiplex PCR, while TCRdb's copy carries only in-frame clones and drops some. The sample shows millions of clones, over 90% of them seen only once. The chain couples TRBV7-8 to TRBJ2-7, with D possibly TRBD1 on 5 matching bases. The receptor's source is a man aged 18 to 35 in good health. Some clones in this sample may be carry-over from other donors' samples. Input material: naive CD4+ T cells from PBMCs. Stated subset: CD45RA+ positively selected. The DNA for the CDR3 is TGTGCCAGCAGAGACAGTATCTACGAGAAGCAGTACTTC. It encodes CASRDSIYEKQYF.